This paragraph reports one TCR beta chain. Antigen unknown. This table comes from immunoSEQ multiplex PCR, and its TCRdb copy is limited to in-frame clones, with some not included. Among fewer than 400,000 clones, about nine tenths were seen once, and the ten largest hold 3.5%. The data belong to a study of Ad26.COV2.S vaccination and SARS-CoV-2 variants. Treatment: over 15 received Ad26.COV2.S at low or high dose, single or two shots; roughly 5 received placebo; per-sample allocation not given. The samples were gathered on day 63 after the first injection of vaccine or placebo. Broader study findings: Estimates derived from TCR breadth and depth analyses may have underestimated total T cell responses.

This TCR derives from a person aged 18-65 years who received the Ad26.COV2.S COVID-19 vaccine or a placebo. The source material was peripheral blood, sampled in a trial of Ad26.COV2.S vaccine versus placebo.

For the CDR3, the DNA is TGCGCCAGCAGCCCAAACACCGGGACAGCTTACGAGCAGTACTTC. It encodes CASSPNTGTAYEQYF. This sequence joins TRBV5-1 and TRBJ2-7, with 7 nucleotides matching TRBD1. The CDR3 contains 15 residues. Germline V gene data show CDR1 as SGHRS and CDR2 as YFSETQ. V shed 4 bases and J 4 bases; nucleotides not matched to a gene: 11.